This TCR beta chain was retrieved from a study of blood T cell repertoires in COVID-19. The CDR3 sequence is 12 residues long. Looked up from germline, CDR1 is MNHEY and CDR2 is SMNVEV (reference sequence). V dropped 0 bases and J dropped 6 bases, with 6 bases sitting between them. The table came from immunoSEQ multiplex PCR; TCRdb's copy has only in-frame clones and leaves some out. The profile covers a few hundred thousand clones, with approximately 86% appearing a single time and approximately 1.5% taken by the ten largest. The clonotype was recovered from a woman between 50 and 59 years old who had recovered from COVID-19. The sample taken for sequencing was PBMCs or T cells enriched from blood (not recorded which). The V call is TRBV27, the J call TRBJ2-7; tentatively, D is TRBD2 (6 bases). Here the CDR3 reads CASSLSGGEQYF. The CDR3 DNA follows: TGTGCCAGCAGTTTATCGGGGGGCGAGCAGTACTTC.